The 26 T cell receptor beta chains reported below all come from one sample, sequenced in a study of shared clonotypes between healthy human individuals. The assay was immunoSEQ multiplex PCR, and TCRdb's table has in-frame clones only and misses some. The table includes around 1.1 million clones, about 80% detected once. The specimen sequenced was memory CD4+ T cells from PBMCs. The subset was: CD45RA-negative fraction. These receptors all stem from a man younger than 35 in good health. Some clones in this sample may be carry-over from other donors' samples.

This clone showed up just a few times. This sample also contains other DNA sequences that code for the same CDR3. This chain uses TRBV30 with TRBJ2-5, with no clear D. CDR1 is GTSNPN, CDR2 SVGIG, per germline (reference sequence). V lost 0 bases, J lost 5 bases, and 4 bases lay in between. This CDR3 is 11 amino acids long. The CDR3 here is CAWSVGETQYF. In DNA form, the CDR3 reads TGTGCCTGGAGTGTTGGGGAGACCCAGTACTTC.

This chain links TRBV10-3 with TRBJ1-3; the D is unclear. V lost 3 bases to trimming and J lost 2 bases, with 11 bases between them. The CDR3 covers 15 residues. The V gene's germline CDR1 is ENHRY and CDR2 SYGVKD. DNA of the CDR3: TGTGCCATCAGTGATGACGGAGGGACTGGAAACACCATATATTTT. This codes for CAISDDGGTGNTIYF.

This chain joins TRBV7-9 and TRBJ2-2, with 11 bases fitting TRBD2. The CDR3 is made up of 16 amino acids. With 11 bases clipped from V and 2 bases from J, the junction kept 10 bases outside the gene matches. Germline assignment: CDR1 SEHNR and CDR2 FQNEAQ (reference sequence). The CDR3 region is CASLRGLAVNTGELFF. The CDR3 nucleotides read TGTGCCTCCCTCCGGGGACTAGCGGTCAACACCGGGGAGCTGTTTTTT.

The rearrangement uses TRBV7-2 and TRBJ2-5; D perhaps matches TRBD1 (5 bases). This CDR3 has 14 residues. The V end lost 5 bases, the J end lost 1 base, and 11 bases lay between the germline ends. Germline CDR1 and CDR2: SGHTA and FQGNSA. The CDR3 loop reads CASSIRGSQETQYF. CDR3 coding DNA: TGTGCCAGCAGCATAAGGGGCAGCCAAGAGACCCAGTACTTC.

The chain has TRBV5-4 and TRBJ2-2; no definite D call. The CDR3 has 14 amino acids. V dropped 4 bases and J dropped 4 bases, with 11 bases sitting between them. CDR1 and CDR2 from the germline V gene are SGHNT and YYREEE (reference sequence). The CDR3 loop is CASSQDPGTGELFF. CDR3 nucleotide sequence: TGTGCCAGCAGCCAAGATCCAGGCACCGGGGAGCTGTTTTTT.

This clone appeared many times. At the DNA level, this CDR3 is encoded by other sequences in the same sample as well. The chain employs TRBV2 and TRBJ1-1; D may be TRBD1 (5 bases). Trimming removed 6 bases from V and 7 bases from J, with 18 bases in between. This CDR3 spans 14 amino acids. Germline V gene lookup returns CDR1 SNHLY and CDR2 FYNNEI. CDR3 nucleotide sequence: TGTGCCAGCAGGAAACTACAGAGCGGGGGTGAAGCTTTCTTT. As protein: CASRKLQSGGEAFF.

The chain joins TRBV15 to TRBJ2-3, with D perhaps TRBD2 (6 bases). The V end lost 3 bases, the J end lost 0 bases, and 13 bases lay between the germline ends. The CDR3 has 16 amino acids. Germline values: CDR1 LNHNV, CDR2 YYDKDF (reference sequence). CDR3 residues: CATSRVIAVSTDTQYF. In DNA, the CDR3 is TGTGCCACCAGCAGGGTAATAGCGGTCAGCACAGATACGCAGTATTTT.

The table lists this clone with many counts. The rearrangement links TRBV2 to TRBJ1-5; 8 nucleotides match TRBD1. From germline, CDR1 is SNHLY and CDR2 FYNNEI. The CDR3 runs to 14 residues. Trimming cost V 4 bases and J 5 bases; bases outside gene matches: 4. The CDR3: CASSVDRGDQPQHF. The CDR3 region has the DNA TGTGCCAGCAGTGTTGACAGGGGTGATCAGCCCCAGCATTTT.

The genes are TRBV28 and TRBJ2-5; TRBD2 might be the D (7 bases). The CDR3 spans 14 residues. Germline V gives CDR1 MDHEN, CDR2 SYDVKM. The ends were cut back, 6 bases at V and 0 bases at J, with 11 bases in the middle. CDR3 sequence reads: CASRRGLYQETQYF. The CDR3 bases are TGTGCCAGCAGGCGGGGGCTGTACCAAGAGACCCAGTACTTC.

The chain is built from TRBV5-1 and TRBJ2-3, with 9 bases matching TRBD2. Per the germline V gene, CDR1 is SGHRS and CDR2 is YFSETQ. The junction had 11 bases not matched to a gene; V was cut back by 2 bases and J by 4 bases. This CDR3 contains 17 residues. The CDR3 here is CASSLVPIAGVPDTQYF. In DNA form, the CDR3 reads TGCGCCAGCAGCTTAGTACCAATAGCGGGAGTACCAGATACGCAGTATTTT. Full variable domain (outside the CDR3, taken from reference TRBV5-1 and TRBJ2-3): KAGVTQTPRYLIKTRGQQVTLSCSPISGHRSVSWYQQTPGQGLQFLFEYFSETQRNKGNFPGRFSGRQFSNSRSEMNVSTLELGDSALYLCASSLVPIAGVPDTQYFGPGTRLTVL.

A few counts support this clone. This chain joins TRBV28 and TRBJ2-2; the D is unclear. The CDR3 sequence is 13 residues long. Germline CDR1 is MDHEN and CDR2 is SYDVKM. The germline V and J ends were trimmed by 7 bases and 5 bases, with 11 bases remaining between them. The CDR3 DNA is TGTGCCAGCACCCATAGTATGACCGGGGAGCTGTTTTTT. Its translation is CASTHSMTGELFF.

The chain is built from TRBV28 and TRBJ2-1; 9 bases fit TRBD2. CDR1 is MDHEN and CDR2 is SYDVKM in the germline V gene. With V trimmed by 5 bases and J by 3 bases, 8 bases remained unmatched. The CDR3 is made up of 16 amino acids. CDR3 residues: CASSARLAANYNEQFF. In DNA, the CDR3 is TGTGCCAGCAGTGCGAGACTAGCGGCTAACTACAATGAGCAGTTCTTC.

The V and J genes are TRBV5-1 and TRBJ2-7; D could derive from TRBD1 or TRBD2 (6 bases each). The CDR3 length is 16 residues. V gave up 0 bases and J gave up 5 bases, with 18 bases separating them. CDR1 and CDR2 from the germline V gene are SGHRS and YFSETQ. CDR3 amino acids: CASSLEGGTFIHEQYF. The CDR3 DNA follows: TGCGCCAGCAGCTTGGAGGGGGGAACATTTATCCACGAGCAGTACTTC.

The J gene is TRBJ2-5, the V gene TRBV5-1, with 7 bases identical to TRBD2. The CDR3 sequence is 15 residues long. J gave up 3 bases and V 0 bases, and 5 bases lay outside the gene matches. Germline CDR1 reads SGHRS; CDR2 reads YFSETQ. The CDR3 DNA sequence: TGCGCCAGCAGCTTGGGAGGGACTAACGAAGAGACCCAGTACTTC. Its translation: CASSLGGTNEETQYF.

This clone has only one observation. The gene calls are TRBV19 and TRBJ1-2; perhaps TRBD1 as D (5 bases). This CDR3 spans 15 amino acids. CDR1 and CDR2 from the germline V gene are LNHDA and SQIVND (reference sequence). V gave up 5 bases and J gave up 7 bases, with 20 bases separating them. CDR3: CASSPSGRGTGGYTF. The CDR3 DNA reads as TGTGCCAGTAGTCCCTCAGGAAGAGGGACGGGTGGCTACACCTTC. Full variable domain (outside the CDR3, taken from reference TRBV19 and TRBJ1-2): DGGITQSPKYLFRKEGQNVTLSCEQNLNHDAMYWYRQDPGQGLRLIYYSQIVNDFQKGDIAEGYSVSREKKESFPLTVTSAQKNPTAFYLCASSPSGRGTGGYTFGSGTRLTVV.

The V gene is TRBV12-2, the J gene TRBJ1-1; the D call TRBD1 from the table was never checked on the DNA. TRBV12-2 is a recognized pseudogene. This CDR3 contains 15 residues. CDR3 DNA: TGTGCAAGTCGCACCCGACAGGGCCTGAACACTGAAGCTTTCTTT. Its protein product is CASRTRQGLNTEAFF.

CDR3 sequence: CASSLGVGVNPWPQHF. CDR3 bases: TGTGCCAGCAGTTTAGGTGTAGGGGTCAATCCTTGGCCCCAGCATTTT. V and J are TRBV28 and TRBJ1-5, with D possibly matching TRBD1 (5 bases). V dropped 2 bases and J dropped 9 bases, with 20 bases sitting between them. In germline, CDR1 is MDHEN, CDR2 SYDVKM. This CDR3 has 16 residues. The whole variable domain, filled in from reference TRBV28 and TRBJ1-5, reads DVKVTQSSRYLVKRTGEKVFLECVQDMDHENMFWYRQDPGLGLRLIYFSYDVKMKEKGDIPEGYSVSREKKERFSLILESASTNQTSMYLCASSLGVGVNPWPQHFGDGTRLSIL.

The chain employs TRBV7-2 and TRBJ2-1; the D gene is possibly TRBD2 (6 bases). Deletions cut 5 bases from V and 6 bases from J, with 17 bases between. The germline CDR1 and CDR2 sequences are SGHTA and FQGNSA. This CDR3 contains 15 residues. The CDR3 DNA reads as TGTGCCAGCAGCCTCGGACTATACCCCCCCAATGAGCAGTTCTTC. The encoded protein is CASSLGLYPPNEQFF.

This clone was recorded once. The genes are TRBV27 and TRBJ2-3; possible D gene TRBD1, 6 bases. CDR1 is MNHEY and CDR2 is SMNVEV in the germline V gene (reference sequence). This CDR3 has 17 amino acids. Trimming took off 3 bases at V and 1 base at J, with 17 bases between the two ends. The CDR3 nucleotides are TGTGCCAGCAGTTTCAGACAGGTCTCCAAGGGCACAGATACGCAGTATTTT. The encoded protein is CASSFRQVSKGTDTQYF.

Note on this clone: Since a much larger clone is just one base distant, this may be a read error. The sample contains more than one DNA sequence encoding this CDR3. The V gene is TRBV18, the J gene TRBJ2-7; a possible D gene is TRBD2 (6 bases). The CDR3 runs to 14 residues. Germline CDR1 is KGHSH and CDR2 is LQKENI. The V end lost 2 bases, the J end lost 0 bases, and 8 bases lay between the germline ends. The CDR3 DNA reads as TGTGCCAGCTCACCAGGGGGGAGCTCCTACGAGCAGTACTTC. As protein: CASSPGGSSYEQYF.

The chain links TRBV27 to TRBJ1-5; D is possibly TRBD1 (6 bases). The CDR3 consists of 14 residues. V lost 2 bases and J 7 bases, leaving 12 bases between the germline ends. The germline V gene has CDR1 MNHEY and CDR2 SMNVEV (reference sequence). Written as DNA, the CDR3 is TGTGCCAGCAGTTTAAATATTGGGGGCCAGCCCCAGCATTTT. This gives the protein CASSLNIGGQPQHF.

Concerning this clone: A much larger clone differs by one base, so this may be a read error. The chain is built from TRBV18 and TRBJ2-1, with 10 bases lining up with TRBD2. CDR1 KGHSH and CDR2 LQKENI come from the germline V gene. The ends lost 6 bases at V and 7 bases at J; junction bases unmatched: 12. CDR3 length: 16 residues. In nucleotides, the CDR3 is TGTGCCAGCTCCAGCCGGGCTAGCGGGAGTAGGAATGAGCAGTTCTTC. Its protein is CASSSRASGSRNEQFF.

The chain is built from TRBV27 and TRBJ1-2, with D possibly matching TRBD1 (6 bases). Trimming stripped 3 bases from V and 0 bases from J, with 23 bases between. From germline, CDR1 is MNHEY and CDR2 SMNVEV (reference sequence). The CDR3 extends over 19 amino acids. The CDR3 nucleotides are TGTGCCAGCAGTTTCACCGCCAGGGGCCTCGAGTTAGCTAACTATGGCTACACCTTC. This encodes CASSFTARGLELANYGYTF.

This chain joins TRBV5-4 and TRBJ2-2; TRBD1 is a possible D gene (5 bases). V lost 5 bases and J 7 bases, leaving 21 bases between the germline ends. The CDR3 consists of 16 residues. Germline values: CDR1 SGHNT, CDR2 YYREEE (reference sequence). The CDR3 region is CASSSNPSGLNGELFF. CDR3 in DNA: TGTGCCAGCAGTTCAAATCCGTCAGGGTTGAACGGGGAGCTGTTTTTT.

This clone was seen only a few times. The chain links TRBV7-9 to TRBJ1-4, with unresolved D. The germline V and J ends were trimmed by 1 base and 4 bases, with 7 bases remaining between them. CDR1 is SEHNR and CDR2 is FQNEAQ in the germline V gene (reference sequence). This CDR3 comprises 14 residues. The CDR3 loop reads CASSLESGNEKLFF. CDR3 DNA sequence: TGTGCCAGCAGCTTAGAGTCCGGTAATGAAAAACTGTTTTTT.

Only one count was recorded for this clone. The chain carries TRBV5-1 and TRBJ1-4; D is ambiguous. Looked up from germline, CDR1 is SGHRS and CDR2 is YFSETQ. Trimming took off 0 bases at V and 5 bases at J, with 8 bases between the two ends. CDR3 length: 14 amino acids. The CDR3: CASSLGVRNEKLFF. CDR3 DNA: TGCGCCAGCAGCTTGGGAGTAAGGAATGAAAAACTGTTTTTT.